The entry below gives a single TCR beta chain sequence along with its context. Taking its sample share into account, this clonotype is medium-sized (0.01 to 0.1%). Its binding antigen is unknown. Nothing much larger sits one base from this clone, and base qualities are not available. The reads were generated on an Illumina MiSeq. TCRdb passed the public sequencing reads through fastp at Q25 and MiXCR, retaining productive beta sequences. Each CDR3 protein appears once, grouped with its most common genes and DNA. In this sample the table shows some 4,500 distinct CDR3 sequences, around 8.1% of which occur a single time. Approximately 9.4% of the sample rests with the top ten. From the germline V gene, CDR1 is SGHAT and CDR2 is FQNNGV. Germline trimming amounts to 4 bases on V and 7 bases on J, with 7 as the count of junction bases outside the gene matches. The CDR3, cysteine through phenylalanine, is 15 amino acids long. Here the CDR3 DNA is all that survives: 45 bases in frame from base 1.

The data were taken from a study. The sample consisted of CD4+ T cells from synovial fluid. The rearranged chain carries TRBV11-2 and TRBJ2-1; 10 bases in between match TRBD1. This clonotype was obtained from a human donor with rheumatoid arthritis. The nucleotides are TGTGCCAGCAGCTCCGGGACAGGGGAAAGGAATGAGCAGTTCTTC. It translates to CASSSGTGERNEQFF. With the portions outside the CDR3 filled from the reference TRBV11-2 and TRBJ2-1 genes, the complete variable region becomes EAGVAQSPRYKIIEKRQSVAFWCNPISGHATLYWYQQILGQGPKLLIQFQNNGVVDDSQLPKDRFSAERLKGVDSTLKIQPAKLEDSAVYLCASSSGTGERNEQFFGPGTRLTVL.